Only one count was recorded for the clone carrying this T cell receptor (beta chain). TCRdb's copy holds only in-frame clones and misses some; the assay was immunoSEQ multiplex PCR. The sample lists 150,000 to 200,000 clones; roughly 87% were seen once. These data belong to a study of blood T cell repertoires in COVID-19. Germline CDR1 reads WSHSY; CDR2 reads SAAADI. The CDR3 extends over 16 amino acids. V lost 7 bases and J lost 3; bases outside the gene matches: 10. The sequence was obtained from a man in his forties or fifties who had recovered from COVID-19. V is TRBV10-2 and J is TRBJ2-2; TRBD2 matches at 8 bases. The specimen was PBMCs or T cells enriched from blood (not recorded which). CDR3 sequence (DNA): TGCGCCAGCAACCCGGATAGCGGGGCATACACCGGGGAGCTGTTTTTT. It translates to CASNPDSGAYTGELFF.